Here is one T cell receptor (beta chain) with its context. These data belong to a study of control samples from healthy donors and cancer patients. The method was immunoSEQ multiplex PCR; TCRdb's version includes in-frame clones alone and lacks a portion of them. The sample consists of about 170,000 clones, around 90% of them appearing once. The CDR3 is 17 amino acids. The V segment lost 4 bases and the J segment 2 bases; nucleotides outside the gene matches: 11. Per germline, CDR1 MGHRA and CDR2 YSYEKL. The rearrangement joins TRBV4-1 to TRBJ2-1; 7 bases line up with TRBD1. The source of this sequence is a woman in her twenties or thirties in good health. The specimen sequenced was blood. As DNA, the CDR3 is TGCGCCAGCAGCCCTGAAACAAACAGGGGACCCTACAATGAGCAGTTCTTC. It yields the protein CASSPETNRGPYNEQFF.